Presented here are 22 T cell receptor beta chains from one specimen sequenced in a study of blood T cell repertoires in COVID-19. Clones were read by immunoSEQ multiplex PCR, and TCRdb kept only the in-frame ones, dropping some. This table has 200,000 to 250,000 clones, about 85% appearing once. Material for sequencing was peripheral blood. These receptors were obtained from a man between 65 and 85 years old with acute or convalescent COVID-19.

The rearrangement uses TRBV3-1 (or the pseudogene TRBV3-2) and TRBJ1-6; D may be TRBD1 (6 bases). Germline CDR1 and CDR2: LGHDT and YNNKEL (reference sequence). V was pared by 4 bases and J by 5 bases, with 15 bases between. This CDR3 contains 16 residues. This CDR3 reads CASSLGGGGNNSPLHF. DNA of the CDR3: TGTGCCAGCAGCCTCGGCGGGGGGGGCAATAATTCACCCCTCCACTTT.

The rearrangement uses TRBV11-2 and TRBJ2-1, with D perhaps matching TRBD2 (6 bases). Germline loops: CDR1 SGHAT, CDR2 FQNNGV. The CDR3 covers 12 residues. This CDR3 reads CSGGTTYNEQFF. CDR3 nucleotide sequence: TGTTCTGGAGGGACGACCTACAATGAGCAGTTCTTC.

The chain's CDR3 is CASSPTSPLTDTQYF. The CDR3 DNA follows: TGTGCCAGTAGTCCAACTAGTCCTCTCACAGATACGCAGTATTTT. The rearrangement joins TRBV19 to TRBJ2-3; perhaps TRBD2 as D (5 bases). Trimming cost V 5 bases and J 2 bases, with 14 bases left between them. Germline V lookup: CDR1 LNHDA, CDR2 SQIVND (reference sequence). CDR3 length: 15 residues.

J is TRBJ1-1 and V is TRBV7-8; tentatively, D is TRBD1 (6 bases). Trimming cost V 5 bases and J 7 bases, with 20 bases left between them. The CDR3 runs 15 residues. Germline CDR1 and CDR2: SGHVS and FQNEAQ. CDR3 DNA sequence: TGTGCCAGCAGCCAATTGATTGGACAGTACGGTGAAGCTTTCTTT. Encoded protein: CASSQLIGQYGEAFF.

V is TRBV15 and J is TRBJ2-7; TRBD2 matches 7 bases. This CDR3 spans 14 amino acids. The V and J ends lost 0 bases and 3 bases, in that order; junction bases with no gene match: 2. From germline, CDR1 is LNHNV and CDR2 YYDKDF (reference sequence). The CDR3 sequence: CATSREPGGYEQYF. Here the CDR3 DNA reads TGTGCCACCAGCAGAGAACCGGGGGGCTACGAGCAGTACTTC.

The V call is TRBV12-3 or TRBV12-4, the J call TRBJ1-1; maybe TRBD1 (5 bases). V was pared by 3 bases and J by 6 bases, with 11 bases between. The CDR3 runs 13 residues. CDR3 sequence (DNA): TGTGCCAGCAGTTTGTCAGGGATTGCTGAAGCTTTCTTT. This translates into CASSLSGIAEAFF.

The J gene is TRBJ2-7, the V gene TRBV6-1; 7 nucleotides agree with TRBD1. Per germline, CDR1 MNHNS and CDR2 SASEGT. J lost 2 bases, V lost 0 bases, and 4 bases had no gene match. CDR3 size: 15 residues. CDR3 residues: CASSEAGTAPYEQYF. The CDR3 DNA sequence: TGTGCCAGCAGTGAAGCAGGGACAGCTCCCTACGAGCAGTACTTC.

This clone appeared a single time. The chain links TRBV18 to TRBJ2-2, with 9 bases that match TRBD1. Per germline, CDR1 KGHSH and CDR2 LQKENI. The V segment lost 0 bases and the J segment 5 bases; nucleotides outside the gene matches: 4. The CDR3 runs 16 residues. Written as DNA, the CDR3 is TGTGCCAGCTCACCACCAAACAGGGGGCCGACCGGGGAGCTGTTTTTT. It specifies CASSPPNRGPTGELFF.

This clone was observed once. The chain joins TRBV28 to TRBJ2-7, with 7 bases lining up with TRBD1. Germline CDR1 and CDR2: MDHEN and SYDVKM. V lost 5 bases and J lost 2; bases outside the gene matches: 12. The CDR3 contains 16 residues. CDR3 residues: CASSTTGTAKTYEQYF. CDR3 DNA: TGTGCCAGCAGTACCACCGGGACAGCGAAAACCTACGAGCAGTACTTC.

This rearrangement joins TRBV3-1 (or the pseudogene TRBV3-2) to TRBJ2-5; no clear D. In germline, CDR1 is LGHDT, CDR2 YNNKEL (reference sequence). With 6 bases removed from V and 5 bases from J, the gap between germline ends came to 10 bases. The CDR3 has 12 residues. CDR3 region: CASSRNAETQYF. The CDR3, as DNA: TGTGCCAGCAGTCGCAACGCGGAGACCCAGTACTTC.

The chain employs TRBV6-5 and TRBJ1-2; 9 nucleotides match TRBD1. This CDR3 has 14 residues. In germline, CDR1 is MNHEY, CDR2 SVGAGI. V trimming: 6 bases; J trimming: 5 bases; junction bases outside the gene matches: 7. CDR3 bases: TGTGCCAGCAGACTTCCGGGACAGGGTTATGGCTACACCTTC. This sequence encodes CASRLPGQGYGYTF.

The chain uses TRBV9 and TRBJ2-7, with TRBD1 as a possible D gene (5 bases). This CDR3 spans 14 amino acids. Trimming left V 3 bases short and J 2 bases short, with 12 bases between. The germline CDR1 and CDR2 sequences are SGDLS and YYNGEE. As DNA, the CDR3 is TGTGCCAGCAGCGCCGGACATCGGGCCTACGAGCAGTACTTC. Protein product: CASSAGHRAYEQYF. Full variable domain (outside the CDR3, taken from reference TRBV9 and TRBJ2-7): DSGVTQTPKHLITATGQRVTLRCSPRSGDLSVYWYQQSLDQGLQFLIQYYNGEERAKGNILERFSAQQFPDLHSELNLSSLELGDSALYFCASSAGHRAYEQYFGPGTRLTVT.

This chain uses TRBV7-9 with TRBJ1-1; D unclear. Deletions cut 5 bases from V and 0 bases from J, with 10 bases between. Germline CDR1 is SEHNR and CDR2 is FQNEAQ (reference sequence). There are 14 residues in the CDR3. CDR3 nucleotide sequence: TGTGCCAGCAGCGACCGGACTCTGAACACTGAAGCTTTCTTT. It codes for CASSDRTLNTEAFF. The full variable domain, rest sourced from reference TRBV7-9 and TRBJ1-1, is DTGVSQNPRHKITKRGQNVTFRCDPISEHNRLYWYRQTLGQGPEFLTYFQNEAQLEKSRLLSDRFSAERPKGSFSTLEIQRTEQGDSAMYLCASSDRTLNTEAFFGQGTRLTVV.

This chain uses TRBV18 with TRBJ2-7; 7 nucleotides align to TRBD1. V lost 9 bases, J lost 2 bases, and 7 bases stayed unmatched. The CDR3 consists of 13 residues. Germline V lookup: CDR1 KGHSH, CDR2 LQKENI. In DNA form, the CDR3 reads TGTGCCAGTGTCCGGGACAGAGCCTACGAGCAGTACTTC. Its translation is CASVRDRAYEQYF. Full variable domain (missing parts from reference TRBV18 and TRBJ2-7): NAGVMQNPRHLVRRRGQEARLRCSPMKGHSHVYWYRQLPEEGLKFMVYLQKENIIDESGMPKERFSAEFPKEGPSILRIQQVVRGDSAAYFCASVRDRAYEQYFGPGTRLTVT.

V usage is TRBV4-3 and J usage is TRBJ1-1; 7 positions match TRBD1. The CDR3 is 13 residues long. Germline lookup yields CDR1 LGHNA and CDR2 YSLEER. V lost 3 bases and J lost 5; bases outside the gene matches: 3. CDR3 nucleotide sequence: TGCGCCAGCAGCCAGGACAGGTGGACTGAAGCTTTCTTT. This gives the protein CASSQDRWTEAFF.

The rearrangement uses TRBV12-5 and TRBJ2-5; 8 bases are a match to TRBD2. From germline, CDR1 is LGHNT and CDR2 FRNRAP. Trimming cost V 6 bases and J 4 bases; bases outside gene matches: 7. This CDR3 region has 14 residues. The CDR3 nucleotides read TGTGCTAGTGGGGACACAAGCGGGAGAGAGACCCAGTACTTC. It translates to CASGDTSGRETQYF.

The V gene is TRBV6-1, the J gene TRBJ1-1; 7 bases are shared with TRBD1. The junction had 17 bases not matched to a gene; V was cut back by 10 bases and J by 0 bases. Germline values: CDR1 MNHNS, CDR2 SASEGT. The CDR3 loop spans 17 amino acids. In DNA form, the CDR3 reads TGTGCCATCAATGACCCCCGGGACAGAGCCCTGAACACTGAAGCTTTCTTT. The encoded protein is CAINDPRDRALNTEAFF.

The V gene is TRBV19, the J gene TRBJ1-1; D gene uncertain. Germline V gene sequence: CDR1 LNHDA, CDR2 SQIVND (reference sequence). The CDR3 extends over 15 amino acids. Trimming took off 3 bases at V and 2 bases at J, with 13 bases between the two ends. CDR3 nucleotides: TGTGCCAGTAGTATTGATTGGACTCCTAACACTGAAGCTTTCTTT. Amino acid sequence: CASSIDWTPNTEAFF.

The sample holds a few counts of this clone. It is unclear where the CDR3 begins or ends on the DNA, so no DNA is shown, and the CDR3 is as TCRdb lists it. The chain has TRBV30 and TRBJ2-2; TRBD2 is the table's D call, not checked against the DNA. From germline, CDR1 is GTSNPN and CDR2 SVGIG (reference sequence). The CDR3 length is 17 residues, termini included. The CDR3 loop is CAWTEQASGRTPGSCFF.

The chain's CDR3 is CASSPGLAGGNEQFF. In DNA form, the CDR3 reads TGCGCCAGCTCACCTGGACTAGCGGGAGGCAATGAGCAGTTCTTC. The chain has TRBV5-1 and TRBJ2-1, with 14 bases that match TRBD2. The CDR3 length is 15 residues. Germline V gives CDR1 SGHRS, CDR2 YFSETQ. Germline trimming cut 7 bases from V and 6 bases from J; bases unmatched to any gene: 6.

This clone was seen only once. The chain links TRBV27 to TRBJ2-2, with TRBD2 matching 9 bases. The CDR3 covers 16 residues. The ends lost 1 base at V and 7 bases at J; junction bases unmatched: 7. Germline lookup yields CDR1 MNHEY and CDR2 SMNVEV (reference sequence). The CDR3 loop is CASSLLGGRAVGELFF. The CDR3 region has the DNA TGTGCCAGCAGTTTATTGGGCGGGAGGGCCGTCGGGGAGCTGTTTTTT.

The V and J genes are TRBV5-6 and TRBJ1-5; D unresolved. Trimming took 2 bases from V and 2 from J, leaving 11 bases between them. The CDR3 contains 15 residues. Looked up from germline, CDR1 is SGHDT and CDR2 is YYEEEE. The DNA for the CDR3 is TGTGCCAGCAGCTTTCAGGCGTCGGGCAATCAGCCCCAGCATTTT. It is translated as CASSFQASGNQPQHF.